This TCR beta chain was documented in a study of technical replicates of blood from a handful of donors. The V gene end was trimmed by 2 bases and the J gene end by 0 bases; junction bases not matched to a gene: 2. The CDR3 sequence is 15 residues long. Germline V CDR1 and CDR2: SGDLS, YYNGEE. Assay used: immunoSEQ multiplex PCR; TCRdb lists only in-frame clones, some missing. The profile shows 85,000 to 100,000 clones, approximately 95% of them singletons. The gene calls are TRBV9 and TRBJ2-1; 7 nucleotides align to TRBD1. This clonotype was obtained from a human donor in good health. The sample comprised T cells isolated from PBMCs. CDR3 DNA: TGTGCCAGCAGCGTGGGACAGCTCTCCTACAATGAGCAGTTCTTC. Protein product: CASSVGQLSYNEQFF. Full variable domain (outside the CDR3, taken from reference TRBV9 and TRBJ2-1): DSGVTQTPKHLITATGQRVTLRCSPRSGDLSVYWYQQSLDQGLQFLIQYYNGEERAKGNILERFSAQQFPDLHSELNLSSLELGDSALYFCASSVGQLSYNEQFFGPGTRLTVL.